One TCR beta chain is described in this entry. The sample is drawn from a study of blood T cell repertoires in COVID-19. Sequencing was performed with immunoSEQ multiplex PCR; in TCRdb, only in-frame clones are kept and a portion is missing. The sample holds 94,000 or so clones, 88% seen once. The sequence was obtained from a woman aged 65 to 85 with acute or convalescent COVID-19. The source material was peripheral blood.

This CDR3 reads CASSFSRGSSQYF. The CDR3 nucleotides are TGCGCCAGCAGCTTTAGCAGGGGGTCTTCGCAGTATTTT. This chain links TRBV5-1 with TRBJ2-3; TRBD1 matches 7 bases. Germline-derived CDR1 and CDR2 are SGHRS and YFSETQ. CDR3 size: 13 residues. With 2 bases clipped from V and 10 bases from J, the junction kept 7 bases outside the gene matches. The variable domain in full, completed from reference TRBV5-1 and TRBJ2-3, reads KAGVTQTPRYLIKTRGQQVTLSCSPISGHRSVSWYQQTPGQGLQFLFEYFSETQRNKGNFPGRFSGRQFSNSRSEMNVSTLELGDSALYLCASSFSRGSSQYFGPGTRLTVL.